Shown below are 27 T cell receptor beta chains from a single sample sequenced in a study of neurological immune-mediated disorders. TCRdb re-analysed the 5' RACE reads in MiXCR, keeping a single row per CDR3 protein. Of about 19,000 distinct CDR3 sequences listed, 7.5% were seen once; the top ten hold about 15%. The sequenced material came from CD8+ T cells from blood. These receptors were taken from a woman aged 30 to 39 with HTLV-1-associated myelopathy (HAM/TSP).

As to this clonotype: A read error may account for a junction end that differs from germline. The CDR3 nucleotides read TGTGCCAGCAGCCACGGACAGGGGGCGGGCTGCACCTTC. Protein: CASSHGQGAGCTF. This chain joins TRBV5-6 and TRBJ1-2, with 11 bases that match TRBD1. Germline V gives CDR1 SGHDT, CDR2 YYEEEE. The CDR3 runs 13 residues.

In its sample, this clonotype was seen many times. The chain recombines TRBV7-9 with TRBJ2-7; D perhaps matches TRBD1 (6 bases). This CDR3 is 16 amino acids long. Germline CDR1 and CDR2: SEHNR and FQNEAQ (reference sequence). V lost 1 base to trimming and J lost 6 bases, with 19 bases between them. CDR3 amino acids: CASSLGITGFLGEQYF. CDR3 DNA: TGTGCCAGCAGCTTAGGAATAACAGGGTTTTTAGGCGAGCAGTACTTC.

This clonotype came up many times. The chain employs TRBV6-5 and TRBJ2-3; a possible D gene is TRBD2 (5 bases). Germline assignment: CDR1 MNHEY and CDR2 SVGAGI. The ends were cut back, 0 bases at V and 3 bases at J, with 7 bases in the middle. This CDR3 contains 14 residues. The CDR3: CASSYSGVTDTQYF. DNA of the CDR3: TGTGCCAGCAGTTACTCCGGGGTTACAGATACGCAGTATTTT.

Ten or more counts support this clonotype. This chain links TRBV3-1 with TRBJ2-2; 7 nucleotides match TRBD2. V shed 0 bases and J 2 bases; nucleotides not matched to a gene: 12. Germline lookup yields CDR1 LGHDT and CDR2 YNNKEL (reference sequence). The CDR3 spans 19 residues. This chain's CDR3 is CASSQESPTTSRNTGELFF. The CDR3 nucleotides read TGTGCCAGCAGCCAAGAATCTCCGACGACTAGCAGAAACACCGGGGAGCTGTTTTTT.

In its sample, this clonotype was seen many times. The chain recombines TRBV10-3 with TRBJ1-1, with a weak D call TRBD1 (5 bases). This CDR3 region has 14 residues. Trimming left V 3 bases short and J 4 bases short, with 12 bases between. Germline CDR1 ENHRY, CDR2 SYGVKD. DNA of the CDR3: TGTGCCATCAGTGATGACAGATCGGGCACTGAAGCTTTCTTT. Residues: CAISDDRSGTEAFF.

This clonotype was seen repeatedly, ten times or more. The chain has TRBV7-8 and TRBJ2-6; D might be TRBD2 (6 bases). The CDR3 has 13 residues. The germline V gene encodes CDR1 SGHVS and CDR2 FQNEAQ. V lost 5 bases and J lost 4, with 6 bases in between. The DNA for the CDR3 is TGTGCCAGCAGCGGGGGGGGGGCCAACGTCCTGACTTTC. It yields the protein CASSGGGANVLTF. Using reference TRBV7-8 and TRBJ2-6 for the parts outside the CDR3, the full variable domain is GAGVSQSPRYKVAKRGQDVALRCDPISGHVSLFWYQQALGQGPEFLTYFQNEAQLDKSGLPSDRFFAERPEGSVSTLKIQRTQQEDSAVYLCASSGGGANVLTFGAGSRLTVL.

This clonotype appeared many times. The rearrangement links TRBV6-4 to TRBJ2-2; D perhaps matches TRBD2 (6 bases). V was pared by 0 bases and J by 6 bases, with 8 bases between. Germline assignment: CDR1 MRHNA and CDR2 SNTAGT. The CDR3 loop spans 14 amino acids. CDR3 nucleotides: TGTGCCAGCAGTGACTCGACTAGTTCCGGGGAGCTGTTTTTT. Its translation is CASSDSTSSGELFF.

In its sample, this clonotype was seen many times. The rearrangement uses TRBV6-6 and TRBJ2-7, with D maybe TRBD1 (5 bases). Germline CDR1 and CDR2: MNHNY and SVGAGI (reference sequence). Trimming cost V 2 bases and J 4 bases, with 12 bases left between them. This CDR3 comprises 14 residues. CDR3 sequence reads: CASSYPGQTYEQYF. CDR3 nucleotide sequence: TGTGCCAGCAGTTACCCAGGACAAACTTACGAGCAGTACTTC.

With respect to this clonotype: This sequence may be a read error, since a much larger clone differs from it by one base. This chain connects TRBV7-9 to TRBJ2-5, with 10 bases fitting TRBD1. CDR3 length: 16 residues. Trimming took 5 bases from V and 5 from J; bases not matched to a gene: 11. Germline CDR1 reads SEHNR; CDR2 reads FQNEAQ (reference sequence). CDR3 sequence: CASSPSAGQGPETQYF. The CDR3 nucleotides are TGTGCCAGCAGCCCTTCGGCGGGACAGGGGCCGGAGACCCAGTACTTC.

This clonotype was seen at least ten times. The gene calls are TRBV5-6 and TRBJ1-2, with TRBD1 matching over 10 bases. V shed 4 bases and J 4 bases; nucleotides not matched to a gene: 16. CDR3 size: 18 residues. Per the germline V gene, CDR1 is SGHDT and CDR2 is YYEEEE. The CDR3 coding sequence is TGTGCCAGCAGCCACGACCGGGACAGGGGAGGCGGTACCTATGGCTACACCTTC. Amino acid sequence: CASSHDRDRGGGTYGYTF. Drawing the rest from reference TRBV5-6 and TRBJ1-2, the complete variable domain is DAGVTQSPTHLIKTRGQQVTLRCSPKSGHDTVSWYQQALGQGPQFIFQYYEEEERQRGNFPDRFSGHQFPNYSSELNVNALLLGDSALYLCASSHDRDRGGGTYGYTFGSGTRLTVV.

About this clonotype itself: A clone one base away is much larger, so this may be a read error. The chain recombines TRBV6-6 with TRBJ2-1; 7 nucleotides line up with TRBD1. The CDR3 consists of 16 residues. CDR1 is MNHNY, CDR2 SVGAGI, per germline (reference sequence). The V gene end was trimmed by 2 bases and the J gene end by 7 bases; junction bases not matched to a gene: 11. As DNA, the CDR3 is TGTGCCAGCAGTTACCCTCAGAGGGGGCGCGAGAATGAGCAGTTCTTC. Its translation is CASSYPQRGRENEQFF.

This clonotype has at least ten counts. The rearrangement joins TRBV27 to TRBJ1-2, with a tentative D call TRBD1 (5 bases). V was trimmed by 5 bases and J by 2 bases, leaving 12 bases between them. The CDR3 sequence is 14 residues long. Per the germline V gene, CDR1 is MNHEY and CDR2 is SMNVEV (reference sequence). Written as DNA, the CDR3 is TGTGCCAGCAGTGGGGGGGTTGGGAACTATGGCTACACCTTC. Protein: CASSGGVGNYGYTF.

This clonotype was seen ten or more times. The V and J genes are TRBV5-8 and TRBJ2-2; the D is unclear. Germline V gene data show CDR1 as SGHTS and CDR2 as YDEGEE. Between the trimmed V and J ends, which lost 0 bases and 4 bases, there was a span of 7 bases. The CDR3 covers 14 residues. The CDR3 region is CASSLVTSTGELFF. DNA of the CDR3: TGTGCCAGCAGCTTGGTCACCTCCACCGGGGAGCTGTTTTTT.

This clonotype was recorded at least ten times. V and J are TRBV10-1 and TRBJ2-3, with 8 positions matching TRBD2. The CDR3 consists of 16 residues. The germline V gene has CDR1 WNHNN and CDR2 SYGVQD (reference sequence). V lost 4 bases, J lost 2 bases, and 8 bases stayed unmatched. CDR3 DNA: TGCGCCAGCAGTGTAGGAGCGGGGGACCTCACAGATACGCAGTATTTT. Translating gives CASSVGAGDLTDTQYF.

The chain uses TRBV20-1 and TRBJ1-1, with TRBD1 identical over 9 bases. This CDR3 is 14 amino acids long. With 4 bases clipped from V and 5 bases from J, the junction kept 8 bases outside the gene matches. The germline V gene encodes CDR1 DFQATT and CDR2 SNEGSKA (reference sequence). The CDR3 DNA reads as TGCAGTGCTACCTGGGACAGGGAGTTGACTGAAGCTTTCTTT. Protein sequence: CSATWDRELTEAFF.

This clonotype was seen repeatedly, ten times or more. J is TRBJ1-2 and V is TRBV11-3; 9 bases agree with TRBD1. Per germline, CDR1 SGHNT and CDR2 YENEEA. J gave up 2 bases and V 5 bases, and 9 bases lay outside the gene matches. CDR3 length: 16 residues. CDR3 sequence (DNA): TGTGCCAGCAGCCCACCGAATGGACAGGGGAACTATGGCTACACCTTC. Its translation is CASSPPNGQGNYGYTF.

Concerning this clonotype itself: The junction departs from germline at one end; a sequencing error may be responsible. This rearrangement joins TRBV7-9 to TRBJ1-1; 7 bases are a match to TRBD1. The CDR3 runs 15 residues. The germline CDR1 and CDR2 sequences are SEHNR and FQNEAQ (reference sequence). As DNA, the CDR3 is TGTGCCAGCAGCTTCTCCGGGACAGCGAACACTGGAGCTTTCTTT. This translates into CASSFSGTANTGAFF. Together with reference TRBV7-9 and TRBJ1-1, the CDR3 gives the full variable domain: DTGVSQNPRHKITKRGQNVTFRCDPISEHNRLYWYRQTLGQGPEFLTYFQNEAQLEKSRLLSDRFSAERPKGSFSTLEIQRTEQGDSAMYLCASSFSGTANTGAFFGQGTRLTVV.

This clonotype was counted at least ten times. The V call is TRBV7-8, the J call TRBJ2-1; 10 bases fit TRBD2. With 5 bases clipped from V and 8 bases from J, the junction kept 15 bases outside the gene matches. Germline CDR1 SGHVS, CDR2 FQNEAQ. This CDR3 region has 17 residues. The CDR3 protein is CASSATPSGGPWHEQFF. CDR3 bases: TGTGCCAGCAGCGCCACCCCTAGCGGGGGCCCTTGGCATGAGCAGTTCTTC.

This clonotype was recorded many times. The V call is TRBV7-9, the J call TRBJ2-1; D is perhaps TRBD2 (5 bases). The CDR3 sequence is 16 residues long. V lost 0 bases and J lost 8, with 17 bases in between. Germline V CDR1 and CDR2: SEHNR, FQNEAQ (reference sequence). CDR3 sequence (DNA): TGTGCCAGCAGCTTAGCCCGAGGGCACGGGGAGTATGAGCAGTTCTTC. It specifies CASSLARGHGEYEQFF. Full variable domain (remainder filled in from reference TRBV7-9 and TRBJ2-1): DTGVSQNPRHKITKRGQNVTFRCDPISEHNRLYWYRQTLGQGPEFLTYFQNEAQLEKSRLLSDRFSAERPKGSFSTLEIQRTEQGDSAMYLCASSLARGHGEYEQFFGPGTRLTVL.

Ten or more counts support this clonotype. The chain couples TRBV29-1 to TRBJ2-7, with 9 bases fitting TRBD1. CDR1 and CDR2 (germline): SQVTM, ANQGSEA. The ends lost 5 bases at V and 1 base at J; junction bases unmatched: 6. CDR3 length: 14 amino acids. The DNA for the CDR3 is TGCAGCGTTTCGGGTGACAGGGGGTCCTACGAGCAGTACTTC. Encoded protein: CSVSGDRGSYEQYF.

This clonotype showed up many times. The V and J genes are TRBV10-3 and TRBJ2-2, with a weak D call TRBD2 (5 bases). This CDR3 contains 12 residues. CDR1 and CDR2 from the germline V gene are ENHRY and SYGVKD. V dropped 10 bases and J dropped 5 bases, with 11 bases sitting between them. The CDR3 protein is CASVRETGELFF. The CDR3, as DNA: TGTGCCAGCGTAAGGGAGACCGGGGAGCTGTTTTTT.

This clonotype was recorded at least ten times. The chain combines TRBV15 with TRBJ1-1, with 9 bases that match TRBD1. The CDR3 is 16 residues long. Unmatched junction bases numbered 13, after V lost 5 bases and J lost 6 bases. Germline V gene sequence: CDR1 LNHNV, CDR2 YYDKDF (reference sequence). The CDR3 DNA reads as TGTGCCACCAGCGGAACAGGGGGCCCTATTGACGCTGAAGCTTTCTTT. This translates into CATSGTGGPIDAEAFF.

The sample holds many counts of this clonotype. This chain uses TRBV4-2 with TRBJ2-1; 9 bases are a match to TRBD2. The germline V gene encodes CDR1 LGHNA and CDR2 YNFKEQ. The CDR3 totals 18 residues. V shed 0 bases, J shed 2 bases, and the junction held 8 bases outside the gene matches. The CDR3 spells CASSQDSGGGAPYNEQFF. In nucleotides, the CDR3 is TGTGCCAGCAGCCAAGATTCTGGCGGGGGGGCCCCCTACAATGAGCAGTTCTTC.

This clonotype was picked up many times. The V call is TRBV7-8, the J call TRBJ1-2; D might be TRBD1 (5 bases). CDR1 is SGHVS and CDR2 is FQNEAQ in the germline V gene. Trimming took 5 bases from V and 4 from J, leaving 23 bases between them. The CDR3 is 17 amino acids. The CDR3 sequence is CASSPAAIITGSYGYTF. The CDR3 DNA is TGTGCCAGCAGCCCAGCCGCGATCATAACAGGTTCCTATGGCTACACCTTC.

This clonotype was recorded at least ten times. The chain couples TRBV20-1 to TRBJ1-2, with D perhaps TRBD1 (6 bases). This CDR3 spans 14 amino acids. Germline values: CDR1 DFQATT, CDR2 SNEGSKA (reference sequence). Trimming took 0 bases from V and 4 from J, leaving 12 bases between them. CDR3 amino acids: CSARERTDAYGYTF. For the CDR3, the DNA is TGCAGTGCTAGAGAAAGGACAGACGCCTATGGCTACACCTTC.

Ten or more counts support this clonotype. The chain links TRBV7-2 to TRBJ2-1; D call uncertain. The CDR3 runs to 13 residues. Trimming removed 7 bases from V and 6 bases from J, with 13 bases in between. The germline gives CDR1 SGHTA, CDR2 FQGNSA. The CDR3 region is CASTPLVANEQFF. In nucleotides, the CDR3 is TGTGCCAGCACCCCTCTCGTCGCCAATGAGCAGTTCTTC.

This clonotype was seen ten or more times. The rearrangement links TRBV29-1 to TRBJ2-3; 8 bases line up with TRBD2. The CDR3 consists of 15 residues. After removal of 6 bases from V and 0 bases from J, the junction contained 8 bases not matched to a gene. Looked up from germline, CDR1 is SQVTM and CDR2 is ANQGSEA. CDR3 sequence: CSVAGGLPSTDTQYF. CDR3 bases: TGCAGCGTGGCGGGGGGCCTTCCTAGCACAGATACGCAGTATTTT.